Following are 12 T cell receptor beta chains from one sample sequenced in a study of T cells in Graves' hyperthyroidism and ophthalmopathy. Researchers took RNA transcripts and amplified the TCR beta CDR3 regions from them. The HTBI primer set served for first-round RT-PCR of the TCR CDR3. Each CDR3 protein is one row after TCRdb ran MiXCR on the multiplex PCR reads. This sample has hundreds of thousands of distinct CDR3 sequences; roughly 46% occur once, and the top ten carry just over 8%. What was sequenced was peripheral blood or thyroid tissue (not recorded which). The source is a woman younger than 30 with Graves' hyperthyroidism.

The CDR3 nucleotides read TGCGCCAGCAGCTCAGGATTAACAGGAGCCCAAGAGACCCAGTACTTC. It codes for CASSSGLTGAQETQYF. The rearrangement links TRBV5-1 to TRBJ2-5; the D gene is possibly TRBD1 (5 bases). The CDR3 sequence is 16 residues long. Trimming pared 3 bases from V and 1 base from J, leaving 16 bases between. The germline CDR1 and CDR2 sequences are SGHRS and YFSETQ.

This clonotype was picked up many times. The chain carries TRBV10-3 and TRBJ1-1; D gene unclear. CDR3 length equals 14 residues. Per germline, CDR1 ENHRY and CDR2 SYGVKD. Trimming left V 0 bases short and J 1 base short, with 6 bases between. CDR3: CAISESYQNTEAFF. CDR3 nucleotides: TGTGCCATCAGTGAGTCGTATCAGAACACTGAAGCTTTCTTT.

Regarding this clonotype: A much larger clonotype is one base distant, so this may be a read error. V usage is TRBV2 and J usage is TRBJ1-1; tentative D call: TRBD1 (5 bases). The CDR3 contains 12 residues. Per the germline V gene, CDR1 is SNHLY and CDR2 is FYNNEI. Trimming took off 11 bases at V and 5 bases at J, with 15 bases between the two ends. The CDR3 protein is CAGRGEGTEAFF. The CDR3 DNA reads TGTGCCGGGAGGGGCGAGGGGACTGAAGCTTTCTTT.

This clonotype was seen more than once but under ten times. CDR3 amino acids: CASSLLPGPGNEQFF. CDR3 nucleotides: TGTGCCAGCAGCCTCTTGCCGGGACCCGGGAATGAGCAGTTCTTC. V and J are TRBV7-3 and TRBJ2-1; either TRBD1 or TRBD2 may fit D (5 bases each). The germline V gene encodes CDR1 SGHTA and CDR2 FQGTGA. The CDR3 spans 15 residues. Trimming took 5 bases from V and 7 from J, leaving 18 bases between them. The whole variable domain, filled in from reference TRBV7-3 and TRBJ2-1, reads GAGVSQTPSNKVTEKGKYVELRCDPISGHTALYWYRQSLGQGPEFLIYFQGTGAADDSGLPNDRFFAVRPEGSVSTLKIQRTERGDSAVYLCASSLLPGPGNEQFFGPGTRLTVL.

The rearrangement links TRBV7-9 to TRBJ2-7; a weak D match, TRBD2 (6 bases). The V and J ends lost 5 bases and 2 bases respectively, with 16 bases between them. Germline V gene sequence: CDR1 SEHNR, CDR2 FQNEAQ (reference sequence). The CDR3 contains 15 residues. CDR3 sequence (DNA): TGTGCCAGCAGCCCTCGTGGAGGGGAAACCTACGAGCAGTACTTC. Translation: CASSPRGGETYEQYF.

The V call is TRBV6-1, the J call TRBJ1-5; 11 nucleotides align to TRBD1. Germline CDR1 is MNHNS and CDR2 is SASEGT. V lost 6 bases, J lost 5 bases, and 6 bases stayed unmatched. CDR3 length: 15 residues. This chain's CDR3 is CASRLRTGGDQPQHF. CDR3 nucleotides: TGTGCCAGCAGACTCCGGACAGGGGGCGATCAGCCCCAGCATTTT.

Details on this clonotype: A read error is possible here, since a much larger clone lies one base away. This sequence joins TRBV2 and TRBJ2-7; tentative D call: TRBD2 (6 bases). Trimming took 4 bases from V and 0 from J, leaving 10 bases between them. The V gene's germline CDR1 is SNHLY and CDR2 FYNNEI. The CDR3 covers 14 residues. Here the CDR3 reads CASSATTSSYEQYF. The DNA of the CDR3 is TGTGCCAGCAGTGCGACGACTAGCTCCTACGAGCAGTACTTC.

This clonotype was observed a few times. V usage is TRBV29-1 and J usage is TRBJ2-7, with D possibly TRBD2 on 5 matching bases. The V gene lost 2 bases and the J gene lost 3 bases, with 17 bases spanning the gap. This CDR3 is built from 15 residues. CDR1 and CDR2 (germline): SQVTM, ANQGSEA. CDR3 DNA sequence: TGCAGCGTTGAAACGGGGAACCGGGTCTACTACGAGCAGTACTTC. This encodes CSVETGNRVYYEQYF.

This clonotype was counted a few times. The V gene is TRBV7-9, the J gene TRBJ2-2; D remains ambiguous. This CDR3 has 13 residues. V was cut by 1 base and J by 9 bases, with 9 bases left in between. Germline V gives CDR1 SEHNR, CDR2 FQNEAQ (reference sequence). The CDR3 DNA reads TGTGCCAGCAGCTTAGTGGGCGGCCGGGAGCTGTTTTTT. Translation gives CASSLVGGRELFF.

The V gene is TRBV6-1, the J gene TRBJ1-2; TRBD1 matches 9 bases. Germline V gene data show CDR1 as MNHNS and CDR2 as SASEGT. V lost 5 bases and J lost 6; bases outside the gene matches: 4. The CDR3 extends over 13 amino acids. In nucleotides, the CDR3 is TGTGCCAGCAGTCAACGACAGGGGGATGGCTACACCTTC. It yields the protein CASSQRQGDGYTF.

V and J are TRBV29-1 and TRBJ2-7; 9 bases align to TRBD1. The trim removed 3 bases at V and 9 bases at J, leaving 6 bases unmatched. Germline lookup yields CDR1 SQVTM and CDR2 ANQGSEA. There are 12 residues in the CDR3. The CDR3 here is CSVEGTGSWQYF. CDR3 DNA sequence: TGCAGCGTTGAGGGGACAGGGAGCTGGCAGTACTTC.

This clonotype came up many times. V usage is TRBV29-1 and J usage is TRBJ2-7; no clear D gene. Germline CDR1 reads SQVTM; CDR2 reads ANQGSEA. The CDR3 is made up of 12 amino acids. The V end was cut by 3 bases, the J end by 2 bases, with 8 bases between. In DNA, the CDR3 is TGCAGCGTTGAGCGGCGGCCCTACGAGCAGTACTTC. It encodes CSVERRPYEQYF.